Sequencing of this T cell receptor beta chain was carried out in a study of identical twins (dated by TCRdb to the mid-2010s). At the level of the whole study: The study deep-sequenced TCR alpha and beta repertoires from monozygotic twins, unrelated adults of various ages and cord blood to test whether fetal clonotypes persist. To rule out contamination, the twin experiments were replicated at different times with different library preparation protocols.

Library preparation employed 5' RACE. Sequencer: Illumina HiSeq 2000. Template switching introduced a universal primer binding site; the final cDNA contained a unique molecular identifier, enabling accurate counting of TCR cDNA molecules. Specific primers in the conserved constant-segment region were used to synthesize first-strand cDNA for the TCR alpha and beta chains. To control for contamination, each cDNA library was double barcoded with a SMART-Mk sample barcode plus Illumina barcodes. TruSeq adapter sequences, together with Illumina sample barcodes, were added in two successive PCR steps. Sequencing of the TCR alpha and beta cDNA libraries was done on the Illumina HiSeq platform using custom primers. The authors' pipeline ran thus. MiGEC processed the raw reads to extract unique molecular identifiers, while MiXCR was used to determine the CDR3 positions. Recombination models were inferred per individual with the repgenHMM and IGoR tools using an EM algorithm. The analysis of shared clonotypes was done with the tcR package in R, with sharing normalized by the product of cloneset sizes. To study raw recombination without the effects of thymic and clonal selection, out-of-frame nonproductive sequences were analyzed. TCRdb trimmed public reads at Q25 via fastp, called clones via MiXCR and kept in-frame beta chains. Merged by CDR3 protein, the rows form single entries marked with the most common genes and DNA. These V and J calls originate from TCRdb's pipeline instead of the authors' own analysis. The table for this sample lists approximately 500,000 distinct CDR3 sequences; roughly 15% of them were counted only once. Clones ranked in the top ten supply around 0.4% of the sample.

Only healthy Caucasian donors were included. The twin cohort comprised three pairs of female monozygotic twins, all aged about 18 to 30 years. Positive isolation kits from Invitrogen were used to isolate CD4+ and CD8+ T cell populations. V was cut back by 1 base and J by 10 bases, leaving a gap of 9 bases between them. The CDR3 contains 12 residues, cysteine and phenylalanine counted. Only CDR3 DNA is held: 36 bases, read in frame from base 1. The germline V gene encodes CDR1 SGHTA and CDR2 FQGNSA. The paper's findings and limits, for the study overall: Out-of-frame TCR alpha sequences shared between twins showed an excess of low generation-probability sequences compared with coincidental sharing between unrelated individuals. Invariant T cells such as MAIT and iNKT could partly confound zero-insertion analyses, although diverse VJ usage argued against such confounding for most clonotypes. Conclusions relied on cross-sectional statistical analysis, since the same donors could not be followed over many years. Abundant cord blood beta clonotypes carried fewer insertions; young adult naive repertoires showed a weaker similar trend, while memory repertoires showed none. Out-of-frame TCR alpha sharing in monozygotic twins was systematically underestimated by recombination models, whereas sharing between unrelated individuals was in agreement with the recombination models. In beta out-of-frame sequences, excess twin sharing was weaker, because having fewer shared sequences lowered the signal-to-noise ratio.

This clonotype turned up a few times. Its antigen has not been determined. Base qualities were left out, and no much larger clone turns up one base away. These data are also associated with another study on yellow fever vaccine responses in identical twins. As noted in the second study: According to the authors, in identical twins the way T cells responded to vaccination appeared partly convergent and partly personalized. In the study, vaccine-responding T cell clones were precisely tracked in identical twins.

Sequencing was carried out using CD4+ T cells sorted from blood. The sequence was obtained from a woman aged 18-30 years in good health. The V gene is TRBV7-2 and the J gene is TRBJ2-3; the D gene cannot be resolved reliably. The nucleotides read TGTGCCAGCAGCTTAGGTCCGAGTCCGCAGTATTTT. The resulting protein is CASSLGPSPQYF.